The 15 T cell receptor beta chains below all came from one sample that was sequenced in a study of T cell changes during pregnancy in multiple sclerosis. The data were produced by immunoSEQ multiplex PCR, yet TCRdb's version contains in-frame clones alone and is incomplete. The table records about 40,000 clones, 92% of them present only once. The starting material was CD8+ T cells from peripheral blood mononuclear cells, obtained in the first trimester of pregnancy. All receptors come from a female donor with multiple sclerosis, enrolled in a pregnancy study.

This clone was observed once. The gene calls are TRBV7-9 and TRBJ2-5; D not certain. The CDR3 extends over 13 amino acids. Germline V gene data show CDR1 as SEHNR and CDR2 as FQNEAQ (reference sequence). V lost 6 bases and J 3 bases, leaving 11 bases between the germline ends. The CDR3 here is CASSPVDKETQYF. CDR3 nucleotides: TGTGCCAGCAGTCCCGTAGATAAAGAGACCCAGTACTTC.

The chain uses TRBV5-6 and TRBJ1-2; D is uncertain. The CDR3 covers 13 residues. Germline V gene data show CDR1 as SGHDT and CDR2 as YYEEEE. Trimming left V 3 bases short and J 13 bases short, with 19 bases between. The CDR3 DNA reads TGTGCCAGCAGCTCCTCTACTGGACTGAGGACCACCTTC. As protein: CASSSSTGLRTTF. Based on the CDR3 plus reference TRBV5-6 and TRBJ1-2, the full variable domain is DAGVTQSPTHLIKTRGQQVTLRCSPKSGHDTVSWYQQALGQGPQFIFQYYEEEERQRGNFPDRFSGHQFPNYSSELNVNALLLGDSALYLCASSSSTGLRTTFGSGTRLTVV.

The J gene is TRBJ2-3, the V gene TRBV30, with TRBD2 matching over 8 bases. V trimming: 5 bases; J trimming: 1 base; junction bases outside the gene matches: 8. Germline V gives CDR1 GTSNPN, CDR2 SVGIG (reference sequence). The CDR3 consists of 15 residues. DNA for the CDR3: TGTGCCTGGGGTGCTAGCGGGTCGGGCACAGATACGCAGTATTTT. Its translation: CAWGASGSGTDTQYF. Full variable domain (outside the CDR3, taken from reference TRBV30 and TRBJ2-3): SQTIHQWPATLVQPVGSPLSLECTVEGTSNPNLYWYRQAAGRGLQLLFYSVGIGQISSEVPQNLSASRPQDRQFILSSKKLLLSDSGFYLCAWGASGSGTDTQYFGPGTRLTVL.

The rearrangement links TRBV7-9 to TRBJ1-2, with TRBD1 matching over 7 bases. The V and J ends lost 0 bases and 4 bases, in that order; junction bases with no gene match: 17. Germline V CDR1 and CDR2: SEHNR, FQNEAQ (reference sequence). The length of the CDR3 is 19 residues. The CDR3 loop reads CASSLAGKGADPPPYGYTF. CDR3 DNA sequence: TGTGCCAGCAGCTTAGCGGGGAAGGGGGCCGATCCCCCCCCCTATGGCTACACCTTC.

This clone was seen a single time. The rearrangement uses TRBV27 and TRBJ2-3; 7 nucleotides match TRBD2. J lost 1 base, V lost 0 bases, and 1 base had no gene match. Per the germline V gene, CDR1 is MNHEY and CDR2 is SMNVEV (reference sequence). This CDR3 is 15 amino acids long. For the CDR3, the DNA is TGTGCCAGCAGTTTATCGGGGAGGGGCACAGATACGCAGTATTTT. It is translated as CASSLSGRGTDTQYF.

The chain couples TRBV7-9 to TRBJ2-7; D possibly corresponds to TRBD2 (6 bases). Germline CDR1 and CDR2: SEHNR and FQNEAQ (reference sequence). The CDR3 runs to 14 residues. The V end lost 3 bases, the J end lost 3 bases, and 12 bases lay between the germline ends. Written as DNA, the CDR3 is TGTGCCAGCAGCTTTTCACGGGGAGGCTACGAGCAGTACTTC. This sequence encodes CASSFSRGGYEQYF. The whole variable domain, remainder taken from reference TRBV7-9 and TRBJ2-7, is DTGVSQNPRHKITKRGQNVTFRCDPISEHNRLYWYRQTLGQGPEFLTYFQNEAQLEKSRLLSDRFSAERPKGSFSTLEIQRTEQGDSAMYLCASSFSRGGYEQYFGPGTRLTVT.

The chain uses TRBV7-6 and TRBJ1-3, with no clear D. V lost 3 bases and J 8 bases, leaving 26 bases between the germline ends. This CDR3 region has 18 residues. CDR1 and CDR2 from the germline V gene are SGHVS and FNYEAQ. CDR3 loop: CASSFKEPAAGLLDTIYF. DNA of the CDR3: TGTGCCAGCAGCTTTAAAGAACCGGCAGCGGGTTTATTAGACACCATATATTTT.

The V and J genes are TRBV7-9 and TRBJ2-3; D is unresolved. Germline assignment: CDR1 SEHNR and CDR2 FQNEAQ (reference sequence). The V end lost 2 bases, the J end lost 2 bases, and 14 bases lay between the germline ends. The CDR3 is 16 amino acids. The CDR3 nucleotides are TGTGCCAGCAGCTTATCGAGAAACAGAGACACAGATACGCAGTATTTT. It yields the protein CASSLSRNRDTDTQYF.

This clone came up once. The V gene is TRBV27, the J gene TRBJ2-7; D not resolved. Trimming cost V 3 bases and J 4 bases, with 10 bases left between them. The germline CDR1 and CDR2 sequences are MNHEY and SMNVEV (reference sequence). CDR3 length equals 13 residues. This CDR3 reads CASSFSSTYEQYF. The CDR3 DNA reads TGTGCCAGCAGTTTTTCCAGTACGTACGAGCAGTACTTC.

The chain couples TRBV4-1 to TRBJ2-7, with 9 bases identical to TRBD2. CDR1 MGHRA and CDR2 YSYEKL come from the germline V gene. The CDR3 is 15 amino acids. V trimming: 1 base; J trimming: 3 bases; junction bases outside the gene matches: 4. CDR3 residues: CASSQVLAGFYEQYF. In nucleotides, the CDR3 is TGCGCCAGCAGCCAAGTGCTAGCGGGGTTCTACGAGCAGTACTTC.

This clone was found once. The J gene is TRBJ2-3, the V gene TRBV9, with D possibly being TRBD1 (6 bases). The CDR3 consists of 15 residues. Trimming took 2 bases from V and 0 from J, leaving 10 bases between them. CDR1 SGDLS and CDR2 YYNGEE come from the germline V gene. CDR3: CASSVWGHSTDTQYF. The CDR3 region has the DNA TGTGCCAGCAGCGTGTGGGGACACAGCACAGATACGCAGTATTTT.

The V gene is TRBV18, the J gene TRBJ2-5; 9 bases are shared with TRBD2. CDR3 length: 15 amino acids. Trimming removed 0 bases from V and 5 bases from J; junction bases left unmatched: 4. Per the germline V gene, CDR1 is KGHSH and CDR2 is LQKENI. The CDR3 sequence is CASSPPSGGLETQYF. Here the CDR3 DNA reads TGTGCCAGCTCACCACCGAGCGGGGGGTTGGAGACCCAGTACTTC.

This clone showed up just a few times. Here the CDR3 reads CASSVGSNQPQHF. The DNA of the CDR3 is TGTGCCAGCAGCGTCGGGAGTAATCAGCCCCAGCATTTT. V usage is TRBV9 and J usage is TRBJ1-5; no clear D. The CDR3 extends over 13 amino acids. Germline V gene data show CDR1 as SGDLS and CDR2 as YYNGEE. Trimming removed 2 bases at V and 4 bases at J, with 7 bases between.

The CDR3 coding sequence is TGTGCCAGCAGCGTGCAGACAGGGAGCGGCTACACCTTC. Encoded protein: CASSVQTGSGYTF. The chain joins TRBV9 to TRBJ1-2; TRBD1 matches at 7 bases. CDR3 length: 13 amino acids. With V trimmed by 2 bases and J by 8 bases, 6 bases remained unmatched. Per germline, CDR1 SGDLS and CDR2 YYNGEE.

The chain couples TRBV5-8 to TRBJ1-5, with TRBD1 identical over 8 bases. Germline CDR1 reads SGHTS; CDR2 reads YDEGEE. The CDR3 extends over 15 amino acids. V gave up 0 bases and J gave up 6 bases; unmatched junction bases: 5. This CDR3 reads CASSLGQGASQPQHF. CDR3 coding DNA: TGTGCCAGCAGCTTGGGGCAGGGGGCAAGTCAGCCCCAGCATTTT.